This T cell receptor (beta chain) originates from a study of CD8 T cells in ankylosing spondylitis. Study-wide results and limits: Disease-linked clones reportedly concentrated significantly in matched ankylosing spondylitis synovial fluid. A TCR beta motif of roughly eight highly homologous variants seemed to mark ankylosing spondylitis blood. CD8+ disease-linked clones were present at relatively low frequencies in blood.

This clonotype has just a few counts. Its target is not known. Quantitative barcoded 5'-RACE was used to prepare TCR beta libraries. TCRdb recomputed calls from the 5' RACE reads with MiXCR, one row per CDR3 protein. The sample includes 150,000 to 200,000 distinct CDR3 sequences, around a sixth of them seen just once. The CDR3 totals 15 residues. V lost 2 bases and J lost 3; bases outside the gene matches: 4. Sequencing input: blood, either unsorted or a sorted T cell fraction (not recorded which). This chain links TRBV12-3 or TRBV12-4 with TRBJ2-4; TRBD2 matches at 7 bases. The clonotype originates from a male donor aged 10-30 years with ankylosing spondylitis or in good health (not recorded which). The CDR3: CASSLIGGSKNIQYF. The CDR3 DNA reads as TGTGCCAGCAGTTTAATAGGCGGGAGCAAAAACATTCAGTACTTC.